This record concerns one TCR beta chain sequence. Its antigen is still unknown. These data belong to a study of T cell repertoires in cytomegalovirus infection. Study information: Public TCR beta signatures marked donors with CMV infection and the matching HLA.

A single record per CDR3 protein comes from TCRdb applying MiXCR to the reads. The sample consists of fewer than 300,000 distinct CDR3 sequences, around 25% of them appearing once. Study results and caveats: Cumulative public TCR beta family frequency identified carriers of CMV plus the relevant HLA. In two of eight donors, the top clonotype was HLA-C-restricted CMV-specific.

The specimen was PBMCs. This TCR came from a human donor in good health (CMV status not recorded). Some clones in this sample may be carry-over from other donors' samples.

The CDR3 coding sequence is TGTGCCAGCAGCCCTGGGCCTAGCGAGGAGACCCAGTACTTC. Encoded protein: CASSPGPSEETQYF. The V and J genes are TRBV7-2 and TRBJ2-5, with a tentative D call TRBD2 (6 bases). Germline V CDR1 and CDR2: SGHTA, FQGNSA. V gave up 5 bases and J gave up 5 bases, with 15 bases separating them. CDR3 size: 14 residues.